One and the same sample provided the 16 T cell receptor beta chains below, sequenced in a study of cytomegalovirus exposure and HLA in healthy donors (dated by TCRdb to 2016 to 2017). The library was built by means of the immunoSEQ multiplex PCR assay. Sourced from immuneACCESS, this table was stored by TCRdb with only in-frame sequences that have V and J called. A share of the clones is absent; for the studies checked, an unresolved V gene accounts for under half, and the remainder has no known explanation. The sample profile shows 150,000 to 200,000 clones; around 85% of them were found once. The ten most abundant clones make up roughly 15% of the sample. Source material: PBMCs. These receptors all stem from a man between 18 and 29 years old in good health and CMV-seropositive.

The chain is built from TRBV30 and TRBJ1-6, with 8 bases that match TRBD1. This CDR3 has 14 amino acids. Germline assignment: CDR1 GTSNPN and CDR2 SVGIG (reference sequence). V shed 0 bases and J 9 bases; nucleotides not matched to a gene: 4. CDR3 sequence (DNA): TGTGCCTGGAGTGTACCAGGGGGCGGTTCACCCCTCCACTTT. Translating it yields CAWSVPGGGSPLHF.

This chain links TRBV9 with TRBJ2-7; 9 nucleotides align to TRBD1. The length of the CDR3 is 15 residues. V lost 0 bases to trimming and J lost 5 bases; unmatched junction nucleotides: 6. Germline assignment: CDR1 SGDLS and CDR2 YYNGEE. CDR3 in DNA: TGTGCCAGCAGCGTAGGTGGGACAGGGTCCAACGAGCAGTACTTC. Translated, it gives CASSVGGTGSNEQYF.

To note about this clone: Sequence at one end of the junction differs from germline and may be a read error. The chain joins TRBV20-1 to TRBJ1-2; D might be TRBD1 (5 bases). The CDR3 has 8 residues. Germline CDR1 DFQATT, CDR2 SNEGSKA (reference sequence). CDR3 region: CSATQAPF. As DNA, the CDR3 is TGCAGTGCTACACAGGCCCCCTTC.

The gene calls are TRBV5-1 and TRBJ1-1, with D uncertain. There are 15 residues in the CDR3. The germline gives CDR1 SGHRS, CDR2 YFSETQ. V lost 4 bases to trimming and J lost 5 bases, with 18 bases between them. The CDR3 DNA reads as TGCGCCAGCAGCCCCGCGGGTCCGCCGGGGACTGAAGCTTTCTTT. Protein sequence: CASSPAGPPGTEAFF.

This chain connects TRBV11-2 to TRBJ1-2, with TRBD1 as a possible D gene (5 bases). Germline CDR1 is SGHAT and CDR2 is FQNNGV. The V and J ends lost 0 bases and 7 bases respectively, with 6 bases between them. This CDR3 contains 12 residues. CDR3 bases: TGTGCCAGCAGCTTAGAAGGGGCTGGCTACACCTTC. Translating it yields CASSLEGAGYTF.

J is TRBJ2-1 and V is TRBV7-9; no reliable D call. The CDR3 length is 14 residues. Germline CDR1 and CDR2: SEHNR and FQNEAQ (reference sequence). V shed 5 bases and J shed 0 bases, with 8 bases lying between them. The chain's CDR3 is CASSADSSYNEQFF. The CDR3 DNA reads TGTGCCAGCAGCGCTGACTCCTCCTACAATGAGCAGTTCTTC.

This chain links TRBV5-1 with TRBJ2-1; tentatively, D is TRBD2 (5 bases). With 5 bases removed from V and 9 bases from J, the gap between germline ends came to 15 bases. This CDR3 is built from 13 residues. Germline CDR1 and CDR2: SGHRS and YFSETQ. In DNA form, the CDR3 reads TGCGCCAGCAGAACCATAGAAGGAGGTGAGCAGTTCTTC. Amino acids: CASRTIEGGEQFF.

This sequence joins TRBV6-1 and TRBJ1-5, with D tentatively TRBD1 (6 bases). The germline CDR1 and CDR2 sequences are MNHNS and SASEGT. The V gene lost 7 bases and the J gene lost 0 bases, with 10 bases spanning the gap. CDR3 length: 14 residues. CDR3 region: CASTRQDSNQPQHF. DNA of the CDR3: TGTGCCAGCACACGACAGGATAGCAATCAGCCCCAGCATTTT.

The chain recombines TRBV5-1 with TRBJ2-3; maybe TRBD2 (6 bases). Germline V gene data show CDR1 as SGHRS and CDR2 as YFSETQ. There are 14 residues in the CDR3. The V end was cut by 2 bases, the J end by 3 bases, with 10 bases between. This CDR3 reads CASSFGTDTDTQYF. CDR3 DNA sequence: TGCGCCAGCAGCTTCGGGACTGATACAGATACGCAGTATTTT. The full variable domain, completed using reference TRBV5-1 and TRBJ2-3, is KAGVTQTPRYLIKTRGQQVTLSCSPISGHRSVSWYQQTPGQGLQFLFEYFSETQRNKGNFPGRFSGRQFSNSRSEMNVSTLELGDSALYLCASSFGTDTDTQYFGPGTRLTVL.

The chain has TRBV6-5 and TRBJ1-2, with D unclear. With 0 bases removed from V and 13 bases from J, the gap between germline ends came to 18 bases. The germline CDR1 and CDR2 sequences are MNHEY and SVGAGI. This CDR3 has 14 amino acids. The CDR3 region is CASSYSSRQSLSTF. The CDR3 DNA reads as TGTGCCAGCAGTTACTCGTCGCGGCAGTCTTTATCCACCTTC.

This chain links TRBV11-3 with TRBJ2-3; TRBD2 might be the D (6 bases). The V and J ends lost 1 base and 1 base respectively, with 18 bases between them. Germline V gives CDR1 SGHNT, CDR2 YENEEA. The CDR3 length is 18 residues. The CDR3 here is CASSLVPPGSPRTDTQYF. Here the CDR3 DNA reads TGTGCCAGCAGCTTAGTCCCCCCCGGGAGCCCTCGCACAGATACGCAGTATTTT.

J is TRBJ2-1 and V is TRBV27; weak D call: TRBD2 (6 bases). This CDR3 is 12 amino acids long. Germline lookup yields CDR1 MNHEY and CDR2 SMNVEV (reference sequence). The V end lost 5 bases, the J end lost 5 bases, and 7 bases lay between the germline ends. CDR3 residues: CASSQRDNEQFF. CDR3 sequence (DNA): TGTGCCAGCAGTCAGCGGGACAATGAGCAGTTCTTC.

The chain has TRBV28 and TRBJ1-5, with 8 bases lining up with TRBD1. The germline gives CDR1 MDHEN, CDR2 SYDVKM. The CDR3 is 15 amino acids. The junction had 4 bases not matched to a gene; V was cut back by 5 bases and J by 1 base. This CDR3 is CASSGYRGSNQPQHF. The CDR3 region has the DNA TGTGCCAGCAGTGGATACAGGGGGAGCAATCAGCCCCAGCATTTT.

V and J are TRBV7-8 and TRBJ2-1, with 12 positions matching TRBD2. Germline V gene data show CDR1 as SGHVS and CDR2 as FQNEAQ. With 4 bases clipped from V and 3 bases from J, the junction kept 13 bases outside the gene matches. The CDR3 contains 19 residues. The DNA of the CDR3 is TGTGCCAGCAGCTACCCTCTAGCGGGGGGGCCTGAGGACTACAATGAGCAGTTCTTC. This translates into CASSYPLAGGPEDYNEQFF.

This clone was observed once. The gene calls are TRBV23-1 and TRBJ2-7; no clear D. Being an ORF, TRBV23-1 has a function that is uncertain. V was trimmed by 0 bases and J by 0 bases, leaving 12 bases between them. This CDR3 contains 16 residues. CDR3 nucleotide sequence: TGCGCCAGCAGTCAATCGTGGGCACCGAGCTCCTACGAGCAGTACTTC. It codes for CASSQSWAPSSYEQYF.

This chain connects TRBV5-8 to TRBJ1-5; 7 nucleotides line up with TRBD1. This CDR3 is 16 amino acids long. Germline CDR1 and CDR2: SGHTS and YDEGEE. The V gene end was trimmed by 5 bases and the J gene end by 2 bases; junction bases not matched to a gene: 10. The CDR3 DNA sequence: TGTGCCAGCAGTTTTGCTGGGACAGCCCGCAATCAGCCCCAGCATTTT. As protein: CASSFAGTARNQPQHF.